This T cell receptor (beta chain) was documented in a study of CD8+CD57+ T cells in acquired aplastic anemia. In the study overall: An average of roughly 3 ug of DNA was obtained from sorted CD4+ and CD8+ cells.

The CDR3 spans 19 residues. Looked up from germline, CDR1 is LNHNV and CDR2 is YYDKDF (reference sequence). Trimming stripped 1 base from V and 3 bases from J, with 23 bases between. This clonotype is a singleton in its sample. Its cognate antigen is unknown. TCR beta VDJ combinations and CDR3 sequences were profiled from genomic DNA. TCRdb ran MiXCR on the reads and lists one entry per CDR3 protein. The sample lists around 250,000 distinct CDR3 sequences; 50% to 70% were seen once. The study, taken as a whole, reports: Overlapping CD8+ CDR3 repertoires of patients and controls contained around 31 shared sequences.

The rearrangement links TRBV15 to TRBJ2-3, with TRBD1 as a possible D gene (6 bases). Sample: sorted CD4+, CD8+, or CD8+CD57+ T cells (not recorded which) from PBMCs. The clonotype originates from a human donor with severe aplastic anemia or a healthy control (not recorded which). The chain's CDR3 is CATSRVGPTGRMWTDTQYF. CDR3 DNA: TGTGCCACCAGCAGAGTTGGCCCGACAGGCCGTATGTGGACAGATACGCAGTATTTT.